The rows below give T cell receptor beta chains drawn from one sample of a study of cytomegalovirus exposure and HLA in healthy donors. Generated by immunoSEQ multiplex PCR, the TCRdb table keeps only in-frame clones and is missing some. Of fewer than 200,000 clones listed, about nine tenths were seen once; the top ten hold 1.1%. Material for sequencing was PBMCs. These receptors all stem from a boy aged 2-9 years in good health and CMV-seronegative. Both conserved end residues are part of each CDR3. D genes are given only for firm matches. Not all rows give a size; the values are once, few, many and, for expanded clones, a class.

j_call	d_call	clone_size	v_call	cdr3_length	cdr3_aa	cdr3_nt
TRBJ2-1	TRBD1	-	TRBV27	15	CASSPGTGIYNEQFF	TGTGCCAGCAGTCCCGGGACAGGGATATACAATGAGCAGTTCTTC
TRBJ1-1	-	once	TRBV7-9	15	CASSLQLDRNTEAFF	TGTGCCAGCAGCTTGCAGTTAGACAGAAACACTGAAGCTTTCTTT
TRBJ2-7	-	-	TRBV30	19	CAWSVLGHAMGRRSYEQYF	TGTGCCTGGAGTGTATTAGGCCACGCAATGGGGCGCAGGTCCTACGAGCAGTACTTC
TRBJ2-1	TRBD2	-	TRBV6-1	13	CAIIGLAGGQQFF	TGTGCCATAATAGGACTAGCGGGGGGTCAGCAGTTCTTC
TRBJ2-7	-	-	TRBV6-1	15	CASSEFASPPYEQYF	TGTGCCAGCAGTGAGTTCGCTAGCCCCCCCTACGAGCAGTACTTC
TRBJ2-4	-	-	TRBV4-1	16	CASSFRGNLAKNIQYF	TGCGCCAGCAGCTTCAGGGGAAACCTAGCCAAAAACATTCAGTACTTC
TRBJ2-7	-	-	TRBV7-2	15	CASSLEYRPRYEQYF	TGTGCCAGCAGCTTAGAATACAGGCCTCGGTACGAGCAGTACTTC
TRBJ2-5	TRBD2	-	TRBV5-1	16	CASSSPLGGSRETQYF	TGCGCCAGCAGCTCTCCTTTGGGGGGGTCCCGAGAGACCCAGTACTTC
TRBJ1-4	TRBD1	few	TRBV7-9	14	CASSQPGQNEKLFF	TGTGCCAGCAGCCAACCGGGACAGAATGAAAAACTGTTTTTT
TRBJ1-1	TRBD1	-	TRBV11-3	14	CASSMTGASTEAFF	TGTGCCAGCAGCATGACAGGGGCTAGCACTGAAGCTTTCTTT
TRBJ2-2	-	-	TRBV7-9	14	CASSLNSFTGELFF	TGTGCCAGCAGCTTAAATAGCTTCACCGGGGAGCTGTTTTTT
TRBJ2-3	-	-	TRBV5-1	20	CASSLMLSGGFDFSTDTQYF	TGCGCCAGCAGCCTGATGTTATCAGGGGGGTTCGATTTTAGCACAGATACGCAGTATTTT
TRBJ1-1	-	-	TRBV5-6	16	CASSRYGLGGNTEAFF	TGTGCCAGCAGCCGATATGGGCTGGGGGGGAACACTGAAGCTTTCTTT
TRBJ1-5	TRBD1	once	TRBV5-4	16	CASSPLPGQGNQPQHF	TGTGCCAGCAGCCCTCTTCCGGGACAGGGAAATCAGCCCCAGCATTTT
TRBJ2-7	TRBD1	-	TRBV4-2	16	CASSQLAGTGTYEQYF	TGTGCCAGCAGCCAACTCGCTGGGACAGGGACCTACGAGCAGTACTTC
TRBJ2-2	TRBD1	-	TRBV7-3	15	CASSSGTGGSGELFF	TGTGCCAGCAGCTCCGGGACAGGGGGCTCCGGGGAGCTGTTTTTT
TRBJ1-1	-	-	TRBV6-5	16	CASSSAPGGFSTKAFF	TGTGCCAGCAGTTCTGCCCCTGGGGGGTTTAGTACTAAAGCTTTCTTT
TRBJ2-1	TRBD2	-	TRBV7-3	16	CASSLSASGFSNEQFF	TGTGCCAGCAGCTTAAGTGCTAGCGGTTTTTCCAATGAGCAGTTCTTC
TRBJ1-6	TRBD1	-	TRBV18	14	CASSPGQGASPLHF	TGTGCCAGCTCACCTGGACAGGGGGCTTCACCCCTCCACTTT
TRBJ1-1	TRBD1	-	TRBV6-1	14	CASRRQGGRTEAFF	TGTGCCAGCCGCCGACAGGGCGGACGCACTGAAGCTTTCTTT
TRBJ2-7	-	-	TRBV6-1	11	CASSGLDEQYF	TGTGCCAGCAGCGGACTCGACGAGCAGTACTTC
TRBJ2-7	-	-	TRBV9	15	CASSVESSPPYEQYF	TGTGCCAGCAGCGTAGAATCTAGCCCTCCCTACGAGCAGTACTTC
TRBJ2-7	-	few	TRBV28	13	CASSYPQGYEQYF	TGTGCCAGCAGTTACCCTCAGGGCTACGAGCAGTACTTC
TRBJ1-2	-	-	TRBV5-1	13	CASSITGTSGYTF	TGCGCCAGCAGCATTACAGGGACGAGTGGCTACACCTTC
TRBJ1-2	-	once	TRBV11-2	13	CASSSRGSHGYTF	TGTGCCAGCAGCTCAAGGGGGTCGCATGGCTACACCTTC
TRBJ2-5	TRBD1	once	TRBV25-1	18	CASIGGQGGRAGWETQYF	TGTGCCAGCATAGGGGGACAGGGAGGCCGGGCGGGGTGGGAGACCCAGTACTTC
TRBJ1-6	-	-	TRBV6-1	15	CASSEGPIDGAPLHF	TGTGCCAGCAGTGAAGGTCCCATAGACGGGGCACCCCTCCACTTT
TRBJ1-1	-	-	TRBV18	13	CASSRLMNTEAFF	TGTGCCAGCTCACGTCTAATGAACACTGAAGCTTTCTTT
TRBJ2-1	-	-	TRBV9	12	CASTGAYNEQFF	TGTGCCAGCACAGGGGCATACAATGAGCAGTTCTTC
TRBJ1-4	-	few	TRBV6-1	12	CASGQASEKLFF	TGTGCCAGCGGCCAGGCCTCCGAAAAACTGTTTTTT
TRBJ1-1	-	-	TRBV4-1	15	CASSQLGHQNTEAFF	TGCGCCAGCAGCCAACTAGGACACCAAAACACTGAAGCTTTCTTT
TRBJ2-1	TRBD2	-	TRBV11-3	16	CASSLKVGGPRNEQFF	TGTGCCAGCAGCTTAAAGGTGGGAGGGCCGCGCAATGAGCAGTTCTTC
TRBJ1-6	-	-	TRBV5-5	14	CASSDQVYNSPLHF	TGTGCCAGCAGCGATCAGGTGTATAATTCACCCCTCCACTTT
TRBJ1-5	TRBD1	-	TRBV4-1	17	CASSQGGARGSNQPQHF	TGCGCCAGCAGCCAAGGAGGGGCCAGGGGGTCCAATCAGCCCCAGCATTTT
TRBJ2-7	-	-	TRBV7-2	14	CASSPPAEAYEQYF	TGTGCCAGCAGCCCCCCGGCGGAGGCCTACGAGCAGTACTTC
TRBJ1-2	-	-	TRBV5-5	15	CASSLSPSQNYGYTF	TGTGCCAGCAGCTTGTCCCCGTCACAGAACTATGGCTACACCTTC
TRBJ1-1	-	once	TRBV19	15	CASSISDQGSTEAFF	TGTGCCAGTAGTATATCGGATCAGGGGTCCACTGAAGCTTTCTTT
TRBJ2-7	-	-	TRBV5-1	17	CASSPGPGGQSSYEQYF	TGCGCCAGCAGCCCGGGACCCGGGGGTCAGAGCTCCTACGAGCAGTACTTC
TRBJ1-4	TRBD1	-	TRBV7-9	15	CASSPQTGILGKLFF	TGTGCCAGCAGCCCCCAGACAGGGATTCTCGGGAAACTGTTTTTT
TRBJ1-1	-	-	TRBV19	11	CASSGGGRAFF	TGTGCCAGTAGTGGGGGGGGTCGAGCTTTCTTT
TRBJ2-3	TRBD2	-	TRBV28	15	CASSRGLAGGYTQYF	TGTGCCAGCAGTCGGGGACTAGCGGGGGGATATACGCAGTATTTT
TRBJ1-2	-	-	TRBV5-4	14	CASSLQDKGYGYTF	TGTGCCAGCAGCCTACAGGACAAAGGCTATGGCTACACCTTC
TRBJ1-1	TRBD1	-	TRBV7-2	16	CASSARQGWEFAEAFF	TGTGCCAGCAGCGCCCGACAGGGTTGGGAATTCGCTGAAGCTTTCTTT
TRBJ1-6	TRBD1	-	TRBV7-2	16	CASSQTGSSYNSPLHF	TGTGCCAGCAGCCAGACAGGGAGCTCCTATAATTCACCCCTCCACTTT
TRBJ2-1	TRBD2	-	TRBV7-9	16	CASSFKTSGRNNEQFF	TGTGCCAGCAGCTTTAAGACTAGCGGGAGAAACAATGAGCAGTTCTTC
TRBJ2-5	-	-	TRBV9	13	CASSEGGVETQYF	TGTGCCAGCAGCGAGGGGGGGGTTGAGACCCAGTACTTC
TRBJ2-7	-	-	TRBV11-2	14	CASSQILWGDEQYF	TGTGCCAGCAGCCAGATTTTATGGGGAGACGAGCAGTACTTC
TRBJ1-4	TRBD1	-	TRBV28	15	CASSWRQGAVEKLFF	TGTGCCAGCAGCTGGAGACAGGGCGCTGTTGAAAAACTGTTTTTT
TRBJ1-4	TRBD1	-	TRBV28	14	CASSLRQGGEKLFF	TGTGCCAGCAGTTTGCGACAGGGCGGTGAAAAACTGTTTTTT